The clone carrying this TCR beta chain turned up a few times. Busulfan-fludarabine conditioning, marrow transplant, and cyclophosphamide on days +3 and +4 were administered. Sequencing used immunoSEQ multiplex PCR; TCRdb keeps in-frame clones, though not all of them. This sample has tens of thousands of clones, with approximately 78% found just once. This specimen comes from a study of T cells after posttransplantation cyclophosphamide. The TCR was taken from a female patient in her forties or fifties who received an allogeneic stem cell transplant from a related donor, was CMV-positive, and had no GVHD. Some T cells could come from the graft donor. The source material was CD4+ T cells sorted from blood, sampled approximately 2,000 days after a stem cell transplant with posttransplant cyclophosphamide.

DNA for the CDR3: TGCGCCAGTCCGGGTGACGAGTACCAAGAGACCCAGTACTTC. Translated, it gives CASPGDEYQETQYF. The chain links TRBV5-1 to TRBJ2-5; D is undetermined. This CDR3 has 14 residues. Germline V gene data show CDR1 as SGHRS and CDR2 as YFSETQ. Trimming pared 8 bases from V and 0 bases from J, leaving 14 bases between. The full variable domain, with the rest looked up from reference TRBV5-1 and TRBJ2-5, is KAGVTQTPRYLIKTRGQQVTLSCSPISGHRSVSWYQQTPGQGLQFLFEYFSETQRNKGNFPGRFSGRQFSNSRSEMNVSTLELGDSALYLCASPGDEYQETQYFGPGTRLLVL.